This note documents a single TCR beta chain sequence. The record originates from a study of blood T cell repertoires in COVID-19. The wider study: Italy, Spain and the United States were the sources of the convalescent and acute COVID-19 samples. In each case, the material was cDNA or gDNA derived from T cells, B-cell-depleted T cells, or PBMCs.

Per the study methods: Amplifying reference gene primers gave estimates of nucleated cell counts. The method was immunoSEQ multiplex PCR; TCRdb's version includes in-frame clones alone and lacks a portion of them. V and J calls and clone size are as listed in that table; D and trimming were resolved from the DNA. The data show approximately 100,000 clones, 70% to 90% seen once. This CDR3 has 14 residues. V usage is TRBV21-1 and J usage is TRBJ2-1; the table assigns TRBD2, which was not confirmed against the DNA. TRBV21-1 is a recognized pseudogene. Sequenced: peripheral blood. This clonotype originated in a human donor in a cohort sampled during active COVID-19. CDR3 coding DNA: TGTGCCAGCAGCGGACTAGCGGTTTACAATGAGCAGTTCTTC. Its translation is CASSGLAVYNEQFF.